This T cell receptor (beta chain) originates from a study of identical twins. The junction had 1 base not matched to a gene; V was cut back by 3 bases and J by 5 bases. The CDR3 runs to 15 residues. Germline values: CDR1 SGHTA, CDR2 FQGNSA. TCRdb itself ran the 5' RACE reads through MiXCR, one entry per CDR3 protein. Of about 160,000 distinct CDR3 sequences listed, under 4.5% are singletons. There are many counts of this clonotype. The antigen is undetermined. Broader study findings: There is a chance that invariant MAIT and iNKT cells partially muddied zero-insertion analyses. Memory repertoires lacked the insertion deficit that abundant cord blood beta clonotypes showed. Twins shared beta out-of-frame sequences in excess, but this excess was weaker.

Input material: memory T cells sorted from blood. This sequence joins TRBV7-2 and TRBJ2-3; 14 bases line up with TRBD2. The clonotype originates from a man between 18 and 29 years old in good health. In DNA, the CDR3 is TGTGCCAGCAGCTTGGGACTAGCGGGAGTAGATACGCAGTATTTT. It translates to CASSLGLAGVDTQYF.